The 32 T cell receptor beta chains below all came from one sample that was sequenced in a study of blood T cell repertoires in COVID-19. TCRdb's table, derived via immunoSEQ multiplex PCR, lists solely in-frame clones and lacks some. The sample consists of 250,000 to 350,000 clones, over 75% of them appearing once. The material sequenced was peripheral blood. The receptors were sampled from a woman aged 60 to 75 with acute or convalescent COVID-19.

This sequence joins TRBV27 and TRBJ2-3; D perhaps matches TRBD1 (5 bases). Germline CDR1 MNHEY, CDR2 SMNVEV (reference sequence). The ends were cut back, 3 bases at V and 3 bases at J, with 10 bases in the middle. CDR3 length: 14 residues. The CDR3 spells CASSFRTPTDTQYF. The DNA for the CDR3 is TGTGCCAGCAGTTTTAGGACACCAACAGATACGCAGTATTTT.

This clone has just one count. The J gene is TRBJ1-1, the V gene TRBV29-1; D is unresolved. This CDR3 has 13 residues. Per germline, CDR1 SQVTM and CDR2 ANQGSEA. Trimming pared 6 bases from V and 1 base from J, leaving 12 bases between. In DNA, the CDR3 is TGCAGCGTGGACCGGGGAACGAACACTGAAGCTTTCTTT. It specifies CSVDRGTNTEAFF.

This chain connects TRBV15 to TRBJ2-7; D call uncertain. Per germline, CDR1 LNHNV and CDR2 YYDKDF (reference sequence). The V end was cut by 0 bases, the J end by 6 bases, with 9 bases between. The CDR3 contains 13 residues. This CDR3 is CATSREWSGEQYF. For the CDR3, the DNA is TGTGCCACCAGCAGAGAGTGGTCCGGCGAGCAGTACTTC. The full variable domain, rest sourced from reference TRBV15 and TRBJ2-7, is DAMVIQNPRYQVTQFGKPVTLSCSQTLNHNVMYWYQQKSSQAPKLLFHYYDKDFNNEADTPDNFQSRRPNTSFCFLDIRSPGLGDTAMYLCATSREWSGEQYFGPGTRLTVT.

The genes are TRBV4-3 and TRBJ1-2; possible D gene TRBD1, 5 bases. The CDR3 has 14 residues. V lost 1 base and J 7 bases, leaving 13 bases between the germline ends. Germline loops: CDR1 LGHNA, CDR2 YSLEER. CDR3 protein: CASSQVAQGGGYTF. Here the CDR3 DNA reads TGCGCCAGCAGCCAAGTGGCTCAGGGAGGTGGCTACACCTTC.

V gene TRBV15 combines with J gene TRBJ1-3, with a possible D match to TRBD1 (5 bases). CDR3 length equals 15 residues. With 0 bases removed from V and 4 bases from J, the gap between germline ends came to 10 bases. The V gene's germline CDR1 is LNHNV and CDR2 YYDKDF (reference sequence). Here the CDR3 reads CATSREAGKGNTIYF. The CDR3 DNA reads TGTGCCACCAGCAGAGAGGCAGGGAAAGGAAACACCATATATTTT. Drawing the rest from reference TRBV15 and TRBJ1-3, the complete variable domain is DAMVIQNPRYQVTQFGKPVTLSCSQTLNHNVMYWYQQKSSQAPKLLFHYYDKDFNNEADTPDNFQSRRPNTSFCFLDIRSPGLGDTAMYLCATSREAGKGNTIYFGEGSWLTVV.

The rearrangement joins TRBV2 to TRBJ1-1; D perhaps matches TRBD1 (5 bases). Germline CDR1 SNHLY, CDR2 FYNNEI. V was shortened by 1 base and J by 5 bases, with 17 bases between the two germline ends. This CDR3 comprises 16 residues. The CDR3: CASSEGQIGPKTEAFF. In DNA, the CDR3 is TGTGCCAGCAGTGAAGGACAGATAGGACCGAAGACTGAAGCTTTCTTT.

The rearrangement links TRBV3-1 (or the pseudogene TRBV3-2) to TRBJ2-6; perhaps TRBD1 as D (6 bases). The CDR3 runs to 18 residues. Germline V gene sequence: CDR1 LGHDT, CDR2 YNNKEL (reference sequence). Trimming left V 0 bases short and J 2 bases short, with 14 bases between. The CDR3 region is CASSQDTGKGTGANVLTF. The CDR3 nucleotides read TGTGCCAGCAGCCAAGATACAGGGAAAGGGACTGGGGCCAACGTCCTGACTTTC.

This clone was picked up one time. This rearrangement joins TRBV2 to TRBJ2-5; D may be TRBD1 (5 bases). CDR3 length: 11 amino acids. Per the germline V gene, CDR1 is SNHLY and CDR2 is FYNNEI. The V end lost 7 bases, the J end lost 5 bases, and 8 bases lay between the germline ends. In DNA, the CDR3 is TGTGCCAGCAACTACAGGGAGACCCAGTACTTC. Its protein is CASNYRETQYF. The whole variable domain, filled in from reference TRBV2 and TRBJ2-5, reads EPEVTQTPSHQVTQMGQEVILRCVPISNHLYFYWYRQILGQKVEFLVSFYNNEISEKSEIFDDQFSVERPDGSNFTLKIRSTKLEDSAMYFCASNYRETQYFGPGTRLLVL.

The gene calls are TRBV28 and TRBJ1-2, with TRBD1 identical over 12 bases. The V gene end was trimmed by 5 bases and the J gene end by 8 bases; junction bases not matched to a gene: 6. Germline V gene sequence: CDR1 MDHEN, CDR2 SYDVKM. This CDR3 comprises 14 residues. CDR3 coding DNA: TGTGCCAGCAGTCCGGGACAGGGGGCTTGGGGCTACACCTTC. Residues: CASSPGQGAWGYTF.

In nucleotides, the CDR3 is TGTGCCAGCAGTTTCAGCATTAGGCGGAGGTTTGGGTCGAACACTGAAGCTTTCTTT. Translating it yields CASSFSIRRRFGSNTEAFF. V is TRBV11-2 and J is TRBJ1-1; D not resolved. V was shortened by 6 bases and J by 1 base, with 27 bases between the two germline ends. The CDR3 runs 19 residues. Germline CDR1 is SGHAT and CDR2 is FQNNGV.

The chain employs TRBV7-2 and TRBJ1-3; D unclear. CDR1 is SGHTA and CDR2 is FQGNSA in the germline V gene. Trimming cost V 7 bases and J 0 bases, with 13 bases left between them. The CDR3 is 15 residues long. The CDR3 reads CASKGSAGSGNTIYF. The CDR3 region has the DNA TGTGCCAGCAAGGGTAGTGCGGGCTCTGGAAACACCATATATTTT.

In DNA, the CDR3 is TGTGCCACCAGCGCCCGGACAGGGGGCGTTTCGGGACTAGCGGAGACCCAGTACTTC. Protein: CATSARTGGVSGLAETQYF. The V call is TRBV15, the J call TRBJ2-5, with a possible D match to TRBD1 (11 bases). V was trimmed by 5 bases and J by 5 bases, leaving 30 bases between them. The CDR3 runs 19 residues. Per the germline V gene, CDR1 is LNHNV and CDR2 is YYDKDF (reference sequence).

This chain connects TRBV7-9 to TRBJ2-1, with TRBD1 identical over 10 bases. The CDR3 sequence is 14 residues long. The V gene's germline CDR1 is SEHNR and CDR2 FQNEAQ (reference sequence). V trimming: 5 bases; J trimming: 9 bases; junction bases outside the gene matches: 7. The CDR3 here is CASSTTTGGVEQFF. DNA of the CDR3: TGTGCCAGCAGCACGACGACAGGGGGCGTTGAGCAGTTCTTC. Supplemented by reference TRBV7-9 and TRBJ2-1, the full variable domain reads DTGVSQNPRHKITKRGQNVTFRCDPISEHNRLYWYRQTLGQGPEFLTYFQNEAQLEKSRLLSDRFSAERPKGSFSTLEIQRTEQGDSAMYLCASSTTTGGVEQFFGPGTRLTVL.

In its sample, this clone was seen once. The chain has TRBV7-9 and TRBJ2-7, with D possibly being TRBD2 (6 bases). V lost 4 bases and J 5 bases, leaving 15 bases between the germline ends. This CDR3 contains 14 residues. Germline CDR1 SEHNR, CDR2 FQNEAQ (reference sequence). DNA for the CDR3: TGTGCCAGCAGCTCGGGACTTGGGTCGAACGAGCAGTACTTC. Translation: CASSSGLGSNEQYF.

Many counts were recorded for this clone. The chain is built from TRBV6-4 and TRBJ2-2; 8 positions match TRBD2. This CDR3 region has 14 residues. CDR1 and CDR2 from the germline V gene are MRHNA and SNTAGT. The V gene end was trimmed by 5 bases and the J gene end by 5 bases; junction bases not matched to a gene: 4. The CDR3, as DNA: TGTGCCAGCAGTCCGGGGGGGGTTACCGGGGAGCTGTTTTTT. Translation gives CASSPGGVTGELFF.

The J gene is TRBJ2-1, the V gene TRBV6-2 or TRBV6-3; 9 positions match TRBD2. With V trimmed by 5 bases and J by 16 bases, 18 bases remained unmatched. Looked up from germline, CDR1 is MNHEY and CDR2 is SVGEGT. This CDR3 spans 15 amino acids. In DNA form, the CDR3 reads TGTGCCAGCAGTACTTCTAGCGGGACCCCGACATTCTCCTTCTTC. It encodes CASSTSSGTPTFSFF.

The rearrangement joins TRBV2 to TRBJ2-6; D perhaps matches TRBD1 (5 bases). CDR3 length equals 16 residues. Germline V gene data show CDR1 as SNHLY and CDR2 as FYNNEI. V lost 3 bases and J lost 0, with 9 bases in between. The DNA for the CDR3 is TGTGCCAGCAGTGATCAGGGCCACTCTGGGGCCAACGTCCTGACTTTC. The encoded protein is CASSDQGHSGANVLTF.

This clone was counted a few times. The CDR3, as DNA: TGTGCCAGCAGCTTTTATTATAGCAATCAGCCCCAGCATTTT. Translated, it gives CASSFYYSNQPQHF. The gene calls are TRBV5-4 and TRBJ1-5; D is unresolved. CDR3 size: 14 residues. The V end was cut by 2 bases, the J end by 0 bases, with 6 bases between. CDR1 is SGHNT and CDR2 is YYREEE in the germline V gene (reference sequence).

The V and J genes are TRBV4-3 and TRBJ2-6; D not certain. The CDR3 is 14 residues long. V lost 1 base, J lost 7 bases, and 8 bases lay in between. CDR1 and CDR2 (germline): LGHNA, YSLEER. The CDR3, as DNA: TGCGCCAGCAGCCAAGTCCTCCTCGCCAACGTCCTGACTTTC. It yields the protein CASSQVLLANVLTF.

The genes are TRBV7-2 and TRBJ2-1; 8 bases are shared with TRBD2. The CDR3 is 15 amino acids. Germline values: CDR1 SGHTA, CDR2 FQGNSA. The V segment lost 4 bases and the J segment 7 bases; nucleotides outside the gene matches: 9. CDR3 sequence reads: CASSSWTSIGNEQFF. The CDR3 nucleotides read TGTGCCAGCAGCTCCTGGACTAGCATCGGGAATGAGCAGTTCTTC.

The J gene is TRBJ2-1, the V gene TRBV3-1 (or the pseudogene TRBV3-2); 7 bases align to TRBD1. V shed 5 bases and J 9 bases; nucleotides not matched to a gene: 4. CDR3 length: 12 residues. CDR1 is LGHDT and CDR2 is YNNKEL in the germline V gene (reference sequence). The CDR3 region has the DNA TGTGCCAGCAGCTCCCGGGACAGTGAGCAGTTCTTC. This sequence encodes CASSSRDSEQFF.

The chain employs TRBV19 and TRBJ2-1; 8 nucleotides agree with TRBD1. V shed 3 bases, J shed 4 bases, and the junction held 11 bases outside the gene matches. Germline CDR1 LNHDA, CDR2 SQIVND (reference sequence). The CDR3 spans 17 residues. The CDR3 sequence: CASSIGTGMVIYNEQFF. CDR3 bases: TGTGCCAGTAGTATCGGGACAGGAATGGTCATATACAATGAGCAGTTCTTC. The full variable domain, rest sourced from reference TRBV19 and TRBJ2-1, is DGGITQSPKYLFRKEGQNVTLSCEQNLNHDAMYWYRQDPGQGLRLIYYSQIVNDFQKGDIAEGYSVSREKKESFPLTVTSAQKNPTAFYLCASSIGTGMVIYNEQFFGPGTRLTVL.

The DNA for the CDR3 is TGTGCCAGCAGTTTTTCAGGCCCCTATGGCTACACCTTC. Translation: CASSFSGPYGYTF. V gene TRBV12-3 or TRBV12-4 combines with J gene TRBJ1-2; D not certain. The CDR3 has 13 residues. The V end was cut by 3 bases, the J end by 4 bases, with 9 bases between.

J is TRBJ1-1 and V is TRBV9; D remains unclear. Trimming left V 0 bases short and J 4 bases short, with 10 bases between. From germline, CDR1 is SGDLS and CDR2 YYNGEE. This CDR3 region has 14 residues. CDR3 DNA: TGTGCCAGCAGCGTAGACTCGGGTATCACTGAAGCTTTCTTT. Protein product: CASSVDSGITEAFF.

The chain recombines TRBV6-4 with TRBJ1-4; 7 positions agree with TRBD1. Germline V gene lookup returns CDR1 MRHNA and CDR2 SNTAGT. The CDR3 runs 18 residues. V shed 2 bases and J 2 bases; nucleotides not matched to a gene: 11. The CDR3 bases are TGTGCCAGCAGTGACAAGGGGGCGGATGGTCCGACTAATGAAAAACTGTTTTTT. Its translation is CASSDKGADGPTNEKLFF.

The chain employs TRBV24-1 and TRBJ1-5, with 8 bases aligning to TRBD1. V trimming: 3 bases; J trimming: 5 bases; junction bases outside the gene matches: 8. Germline-derived CDR1 and CDR2 are KGHDR and SFDVKD. This CDR3 has 16 amino acids. CDR3 DNA sequence: TGTGCCACCAGTGATACCTCGACAGGGGCTCATCAGCCCCAGCATTTT. It is translated as CATSDTSTGAHQPQHF.

The CDR3 region is CASSLDSEAFF. The DNA for the CDR3 is TGCGCCAGCAGCCTGGACAGTGAAGCTTTCTTT. The V gene is TRBV5-1, the J gene TRBJ1-1; a possible D gene is TRBD1 (6 bases). V lost 4 bases, J lost 7 bases, and 8 bases lay in between. Germline CDR1 reads SGHRS; CDR2 reads YFSETQ. CDR3 length equals 11 residues.

The J gene is TRBJ2-3, the V gene TRBV5-1, with TRBD2 identical over 7 bases. Germline CDR1 reads SGHRS; CDR2 reads YFSETQ. The CDR3 has 16 residues. The trim removed 0 bases at V and 4 bases at J, leaving 8 bases unmatched. In DNA form, the CDR3 reads TGCGCCAGCAGCTTGGTCTTTGCGGGAGTTTCAGATACGCAGTATTTT. Amino acid sequence: CASSLVFAGVSDTQYF. The entire variable domain, with the rest obtained from reference TRBV5-1 and TRBJ2-3, is as follows: KAGVTQTPRYLIKTRGQQVTLSCSPISGHRSVSWYQQTPGQGLQFLFEYFSETQRNKGNFPGRFSGRQFSNSRSEMNVSTLELGDSALYLCASSLVFAGVSDTQYFGPGTRLTVL.

The chain recombines TRBV28 with TRBJ2-7, with D possibly matching TRBD1 (6 bases). The CDR3 extends over 14 amino acids. Trimming took off 4 bases at V and 2 bases at J, with 12 bases between the two ends. Germline lookup yields CDR1 MDHEN and CDR2 SYDVKM. CDR3 in amino acids: CASSSSGDAYEQYF. The CDR3 DNA is TGTGCCAGCAGTTCATCAGGGGACGCCTACGAGCAGTACTTC.

This rearrangement joins TRBV28 to TRBJ2-5; 12 bases are a match to TRBD2. The CDR3 runs 18 residues. The ends lost 6 bases at V and 0 bases at J; junction bases unmatched: 11. Germline assignment: CDR1 MDHEN and CDR2 SYDVKM. The CDR3 region has the DNA TGTGCCAGCAGCTATCGACTAGCGGGGGACGGGTACCAAGAGACCCAGTACTTC. Its translation is CASSYRLAGDGYQETQYF.

V and J are TRBV7-9 and TRBJ1-1; D remains ambiguous. The CDR3 consists of 12 residues. Per the germline V gene, CDR1 is SEHNR and CDR2 is FQNEAQ (reference sequence). The V gene lost 11 bases and the J gene lost 4 bases, with 14 bases spanning the gap. CDR3 protein: CASVAETTEAFF. The DNA for the CDR3 is TGTGCCTCCGTTGCGGAGACCACTGAAGCTTTCTTT.

The rearrangement links TRBV6-1 to TRBJ1-5; D is uncertain. V was pared by 1 base and J by 5 bases, with 6 bases between. The CDR3 has 13 residues. Per the germline V gene, CDR1 is MNHNS and CDR2 is SASEGT. The CDR3 sequence: CASSEGGDQPQHF. The CDR3, as DNA: TGTGCCAGCAGTGAAGGGGGAGATCAGCCCCAGCATTTT.